The 6 T cell receptor beta chains reported below all come from one sample, sequenced in a study of beta chain features in type 1 diabetes. Findings and limits, study-wide: In all four CD4+ subsets, TCRB CDR3 length was significantly, moderately reduced in type 1 diabetes.

Their antigens are not known. Sequenced material consisted of expressed TCRB transcripts (all of the isolated RNA was reverse transcribed). Produced via immunoSEQ multiplex PCR; TCRdb's table is partial and in-frame only. The sample holds 200,000 to 250,000 clones, 16% seen once. Source material: naive CD4+ T cells from blood. These receptor sequences come from a young man with type 1 diabetes.

This clone turned up a few times. The chain couples TRBV6-5 to TRBJ1-2; D is uncertain. Trimming shortened V by 6 bases and J by 7 bases, and 18 bases separated the two germline ends. The CDR3 covers 14 residues. From germline, CDR1 is MNHEY and CDR2 SVGAGI. DNA for the CDR3: TGTGCCAGCAGCCCCTCGGGTGCCCCTTTTGGCTACACCTTC. Its translation: CASSPSGAPFGYTF.

This clone was counted between two and nine times. The V and J genes are TRBV9 and TRBJ2-1, with 11 bases matching TRBD2. Germline CDR1 reads SGDLS; CDR2 reads YYNGEE. V lost 6 bases, J lost 6 bases, and 11 bases stayed unmatched. The CDR3 is made up of 16 amino acids. The CDR3 region is CASNQRVTSGANEQFF. The DNA of the CDR3 is TGTGCCAGCAACCAGAGGGTGACTAGCGGGGCCAATGAGCAGTTCTTC. Filled out from reference TRBV9 and TRBJ2-1, the complete variable domain reads DSGVTQTPKHLITATGQRVTLRCSPRSGDLSVYWYQQSLDQGLQFLIQYYNGEERAKGNILERFSAQQFPDLHSELNLSSLELGDSALYFCASNQRVTSGANEQFFGPGTRLTVL.

A few counts support this clone. The rearrangement joins TRBV7-2 to TRBJ2-1; 9 positions agree with TRBD2. The junction had 5 bases not matched to a gene; V was cut back by 3 bases and J by 2 bases. Germline loops: CDR1 SGHTA, CDR2 FQGNSA. The CDR3 extends over 16 amino acids. CDR3 sequence (DNA): TGTGCCAGCAGCTTTGTGAGCGGGAGGACCTACAATGAGCAGTTCTTC. Protein: CASSFVSGRTYNEQFF.

This clone was recorded a few times. J is TRBJ2-7 and V is TRBV29-1; TRBD2 agrees at 11 bases. Germline values: CDR1 SQVTM, CDR2 ANQGSEA. The V segment lost 4 bases and the J segment 6 bases; nucleotides outside the gene matches: 5. The CDR3 is 13 residues long. The CDR3, as DNA: TGCAGCGTTGTAACTAGCGGGAGCCGCGAGCAGTACTTC. This gives the protein CSVVTSGSREQYF.

This clone was seen only a few times. The V and J genes are TRBV11-3 and TRBJ2-1; D remains unclear. There are 16 residues in the CDR3. Germline V gene sequence: CDR1 SGHNT, CDR2 YENEEA. Trimming removed 4 bases from V and 0 bases from J, with 13 bases in between. CDR3 bases: TGTGCCAGCAGCTCAGCTTCTCCCAGCTCCTACAATGAGCAGTTCTTC. As protein: CASSSASPSSYNEQFF.

J is TRBJ2-1 and V is TRBV14; TRBD2 aligns across 14 bases. There are 19 residues in the CDR3. Per the germline V gene, CDR1 is SGHDN and CDR2 is FVKESK. V trimming: 4 bases; J trimming: 5 bases; junction bases outside the gene matches: 13. The CDR3 DNA reads as TGTGCCAGCAGCCCTGGGACTAGCGGGAGACCCGGAATACACAATGAGCAGTTCTTC. Its protein is CASSPGTSGRPGIHNEQFF.